This T cell receptor (beta chain) comes out of a study of blood T cell repertoires in COVID-19. As for the study in general: The cDNA or gDNA used as material had been derived from T cells, B-cell-depleted T cells, or PBMCs.

A single count supports this clone. The method was immunoSEQ multiplex PCR; TCRdb's version includes in-frame clones alone and lacks a portion of them. Of roughly 30,000 clones in the sample, approximately 87% were seen once. The receptor was derived from a human donor in a cohort sampled during active COVID-19. Sequencing was done on a sample of peripheral blood.

CDR3 sequence reads: CASSSGQASEKLFF. In DNA form, the CDR3 reads TGTGCCAGCAGCTCGGGACAGGCCTCTGAAAAACTGTTTTTT. The chain links TRBV5-5 to TRBJ1-4; 8 nucleotides line up with TRBD1. CDR1 and CDR2 (germline): SGHKS, YYEKEE (reference sequence). This CDR3 region has 14 residues. J gave up 7 bases and V 3 bases, and 5 bases lay outside the gene matches.